The text below deals with one T cell receptor beta chain. The antigen is undetermined. These data originate in a study of vaccination effects on CD4 cells after COVID-19. Between the trimmed V and J ends, which lost 5 bases and 6 bases, there was a span of 8 bases. CDR1 is SSHAT and CDR2 is FNYEAQ in the germline V gene (reference sequence). The CDR3 extends over 11 amino acids. The data were produced by immunoSEQ multiplex PCR, yet TCRdb's version contains in-frame clones alone and is incomplete. The data show tens of thousands of clones, 80% seen once. ViraFEST assay sequencing came after antigen-specific CD4+ T cells were expanded with viral peptide pools. Researchers isolated CD4+ T cells once ten to eleven days of culture had elapsed. Nucleocapsid antibodies were negative in the vaccine recipients, who had never had SARS-CoV-2 infection.

V gene TRBV7-7 combines with J gene TRBJ2-7; D is uncertain. The TCR sequence derives from a human donor who received a COVID-19 vaccine. The sample was CD4+ T cells from PBMCs cultured with SARS-CoV-2 spike peptides, taken before COVID-19 vaccination. The DNA for the CDR3 is TGTGCCAGCAGCGCCTGTCGCGAGCAGTACGTC. This translates into CASSACREQYV.